This T cell receptor (beta chain) emerged from a study of cytomegalovirus exposure and HLA in healthy donors. Study overall: The approximately 110 validation repertoires used a platform that matched the one used for the approximately 620 first-cohort repertoires, as a later analysis reported. General observations from the study: Per published reports, the classifier diagnosed cytomegalovirus status with high specificity and sensitivity. Overall, approximately 150 TCR beta chains were annotated as cytomegalovirus-associated. Most TCR sequences proved rare, with some public TCRs found in many donors.

In this sample, this clone turned up a few times. Antigen specificity is unknown. The protocol was immunoSEQ multiplex PCR, while the TCRdb copy is restricted to in-frame clones and leaves out a portion. The table includes under 140,000 clones, around 87% detected once. The material sequenced was PBMCs. The source is a woman under 40 in good health and CMV-seropositive.

CDR3 loop: CASSQDSGGAGELFF. The CDR3 coding sequence is TGTGCCAGCAGCCAAGATAGCGGGGGGGCCGGGGAGCTGTTTTTT. The V and J genes are TRBV4-2 and TRBJ2-2, with 11 bases that match TRBD2. CDR1 and CDR2 (germline): LGHNA, YNFKEQ. The V and J ends lost 0 bases and 6 bases, in that order; junction bases with no gene match: 0. The CDR3 consists of 15 residues.